What follows is one T cell receptor beta chain and its context. Libraries were prepared by immunoSEQ multiplex PCR; TCRdb keeps only in-frame clonotypes and omits some of them. The data hold around 70,000 clones, with more than 85% observed a single time. Germline values: CDR1 SGDLS, CDR2 YYNGEE. There are 15 residues in the CDR3. J was trimmed by 5 bases and V by 4 bases; bases with no gene match: 5. These data come from a study of OX40 agonist ivuxolimab in advanced cancers. The sequence was collected from an adult with an advanced solid tumor such as melanoma, head and neck, liver or kidney cancer. The chain carries TRBV9 and TRBJ2-5; 13 bases are shared with TRBD2. The sequencing used CD4+ or CD8+ T cells sorted from blood, collected in a trial of the OX40 agonist ivuxolimab. The CDR3 reads CASSTGLAGAETQYF. The CDR3 DNA is TGTGCCAGCAGCACCGGACTAGCGGGGGCGGAGACCCAGTACTTC.